This T cell receptor (beta chain) was captured by sequencing in a study of a mutant IDH1 vaccine in newly diagnosed glioma. Looking at the study overall: Each patient was administered eight vaccinations, scheduled in weeks 1, 3, 5, 7, 11, 15, 19 and 23. Among treated patients, 62.5% were male and roughly 38% female, and mean age was approximately 40 years. Radiotherapy alone preceded vaccination by 4-6 weeks; alternatively, vaccination started with temozolomide cycles.

Study conclusions and caveats: Immune responses arising from the vaccine appeared in about 94% of patients.

Regarding time point: week 5, during vaccination. Vaccinated patients received 300 ug of mutant IDH1 20-mer peptide per dose, with topical imiquimod. A word on this clone: The antigen remains unidentified.

The data were produced by immunoSEQ multiplex PCR, yet TCRdb's version contains in-frame clones alone and is incomplete. The top ten clones hold about 0.6% of a sample with under 95,000 clones, around 90% of them seen once. The CDR3 totals 13 residues. V lost 5 bases, J lost 4 bases, and 11 bases lay in between. The germline V gene encodes CDR1 SGDLS and CDR2 YYNGEE. This clonotype was obtained from a woman aged 50 to 60 with glioma. The sequencing here drew on PBMCs, taken from a glioma patient whose treatment included an IDH1 peptide vaccine. The chain is built from TRBV9 and TRBJ2-3; D gene ambiguous. Here the CDR3 reads CASRANGADTQYF. The CDR3 coding sequence is TGTGCCAGCAGAGCCAATGGGGCAGATACGCAGTATTTT.